One and the same sample provided the 22 T cell receptor beta chains below, sequenced in a study of cytomegalovirus exposure and HLA in healthy donors. TCRdb's table, derived via immunoSEQ multiplex PCR, lists solely in-frame clones and lacks some. The data show more than 95,000 clones, approximately 90% seen once. Sequenced sample: PBMCs. Receptor source: a woman aged 18-30 years in good health and CMV-seronegative.

The chain has TRBV28 and TRBJ1-2; 10 bases line up with TRBD1. The CDR3 covers 16 residues. The V gene end was trimmed by 1 base and the J gene end by 3 bases; junction bases not matched to a gene: 5. Germline assignment: CDR1 MDHEN and CDR2 SYDVKM. The CDR3 DNA follows: TGTGCCAGCAGTTTATTGTTTGGGACAGGGGACTATGGCTACACCTTC. Amino acid sequence: CASSLLFGTGDYGYTF.

The chain links TRBV12-5 to TRBJ2-7; D perhaps matches TRBD1 (6 bases). Per the germline V gene, CDR1 is LGHNT and CDR2 is FRNRAP. Trimming removed 2 bases from V and 5 bases from J, with 16 bases in between. The CDR3 is 15 residues long. In nucleotides, the CDR3 is TGTGCTAGTGGTTTGTCTCAACCAGGGGTGGACGAGCAGTACTTC. Its protein product is CASGLSQPGVDEQYF.

CDR3 DNA: TGTGCCAGCAGTGACTCGACAGGGGCCGGGGAGCTGTTTTTT. Amino acid sequence: CASSDSTGAGELFF. J is TRBJ2-2 and V is TRBV6-4; 8 bases agree with TRBD1. Germline loops: CDR1 MRHNA, CDR2 SNTAGT. CDR3 size: 14 residues. V shed 0 bases and J 6 bases; nucleotides not matched to a gene: 0.

The chain joins TRBV5-4 to TRBJ2-1; TRBD2 is a possible D gene (5 bases). Germline-derived CDR1 and CDR2 are SGHNT and YYREEE (reference sequence). V gave up 0 bases and J gave up 0 bases, with 7 bases separating them. This CDR3 region has 15 residues. The CDR3: CASSLEAVSYNEQFF. The CDR3 DNA is TGTGCCAGCAGCTTGGAAGCGGTCTCCTACAATGAGCAGTTCTTC.

The chain joins TRBV10-3 to TRBJ2-7; TRBD2 matches at 13 bases. This CDR3 has 15 amino acids. With 2 bases clipped from V and 7 bases from J, the junction kept 5 bases outside the gene matches. Germline V gene sequence: CDR1 ENHRY, CDR2 SYGVKD. The CDR3 protein is CAISEGLAGVSEQYF. The CDR3 DNA follows: TGTGCCATCAGTGAGGGACTAGCGGGAGTAAGTGAGCAGTACTTC.

The rearrangement joins TRBV5-1 to TRBJ2-5, with D possibly TRBD1 on 6 matching bases. The CDR3 length is 14 residues. Deletions cut 2 bases from V and 2 bases from J, with 10 bases between. Germline V lookup: CDR1 SGHRS, CDR2 YFSETQ. The CDR3 spells CASSFGQRQETQYF. CDR3 nucleotides: TGCGCCAGCAGCTTTGGACAGAGGCAAGAGACCCAGTACTTC. Full variable domain (rest looked up from reference TRBV5-1 and TRBJ2-5): KAGVTQTPRYLIKTRGQQVTLSCSPISGHRSVSWYQQTPGQGLQFLFEYFSETQRNKGNFPGRFSGRQFSNSRSEMNVSTLELGDSALYLCASSFGQRQETQYFGPGTRLLVL.

This chain uses TRBV7-2 with TRBJ1-4; D gene unclear. Trimming removed 2 bases from V and 7 bases from J, with 14 bases in between. This CDR3 spans 15 amino acids. Per the germline V gene, CDR1 is SGHTA and CDR2 is FQGNSA. The CDR3 spells CASSLRSSAAEKLFF. The CDR3 DNA follows: TGTGCCAGCAGCTTAAGGTCGTCGGCGGCTGAAAAACTGTTTTTT.

The V and J genes are TRBV28 and TRBJ1-6, with a weak D call TRBD1 (5 bases). V was shortened by 5 bases and J by 1 base, with 12 bases between the two germline ends. The CDR3 has 16 residues. Germline assignment: CDR1 MDHEN and CDR2 SYDVKM. CDR3 sequence reads: CASSRQRGSYNSPLHF. CDR3 sequence (DNA): TGTGCCAGCAGTAGACAAAGGGGTTCCTATAATTCACCCCTCCACTTT.

This sequence joins TRBV29-1 and TRBJ2-3, with D maybe TRBD1 (6 bases). Germline CDR1 and CDR2: SQVTM and ANQGSEA. The CDR3 spans 15 residues. With 0 bases removed from V and 3 bases from J, the gap between germline ends came to 13 bases. The CDR3 is CSVEDRGGRTDTQYF. CDR3 bases: TGCAGCGTTGAAGACCGAGGGGGTCGGACAGATACGCAGTATTTT.

This sequence joins TRBV18 and TRBJ1-4, with 8 bases matching TRBD1. Germline CDR1 KGHSH, CDR2 LQKENI. The CDR3 has 15 residues. The V segment lost 3 bases and the J segment 6 bases; nucleotides outside the gene matches: 6. The CDR3 DNA reads TGTGCCAGCTCACCCTCAGGGGGCCGGTATGAAAAACTGTTTTTT. Translated: CASSPSGGRYEKLFF. Combining the CDR3 with reference TRBV18 and TRBJ1-4 gives the whole variable domain NAGVMQNPRHLVRRRGQEARLRCSPMKGHSHVYWYRQLPEEGLKFMVYLQKENIIDESGMPKERFSAEFPKEGPSILRIQQVVRGDSAAYFCASSPSGGRYEKLFFGSGTQLSVL.

The V gene is TRBV6-4, the J gene TRBJ1-1; 12 bases agree with TRBD1. Unmatched junction bases numbered 8, after V lost 6 bases and J lost 6 bases. Germline V gives CDR1 MRHNA, CDR2 SNTAGT. The CDR3 has 15 amino acids. The CDR3 sequence: CASRHRDRGLAEAFF. In DNA form, the CDR3 reads TGTGCCAGCAGACACCGGGACAGGGGGCTCGCTGAAGCTTTCTTT.

The rearrangement joins TRBV4-3 to TRBJ2-2; D is perhaps TRBD2 (6 bases). Germline-derived CDR1 and CDR2 are LGHNA and YSLEER. Deletions cut 0 bases from V and 4 bases from J, with 15 bases between. The CDR3 length is 17 residues. The DNA of the CDR3 is TGCGCCAGCAGCCAAGAAAGTGGCGGGACGATCACCGGGGAGCTGTTTTTT. It encodes CASSQESGGTITGELFF.

The chain links TRBV6-1 to TRBJ2-7; the match to TRBD2 covers 9 bases. Looked up from germline, CDR1 is MNHNS and CDR2 is SASEGT. The ends lost 9 bases at V and 5 bases at J; junction bases unmatched: 8. The CDR3 is 13 amino acids. As DNA, the CDR3 is TGTGCCAGTCAGCGGGAGGTTTCCAACGAGCAGTACTTC. It is translated as CASQREVSNEQYF.

The chain couples TRBV27 to TRBJ2-2; TRBD2 matches 11 bases. V shed 8 bases and J 6 bases; nucleotides not matched to a gene: 2. Germline V lookup: CDR1 MNHEY, CDR2 SMNVEV (reference sequence). The CDR3 consists of 13 residues. This chain's CDR3 is CASGLAGAGELFF. In DNA form, the CDR3 reads TGTGCCAGCGGACTAGCGGGTGCCGGGGAGCTGTTTTTT.

This clone was counted between two and nine times. The CDR3 DNA reads as TGTGCCAGCAGCCTTCTAGCGGGTGCAGATACGCAGTATTTT. As protein: CASSLLAGADTQYF. The gene calls are TRBV6-5 and TRBJ2-3, with TRBD2 identical over 8 bases. The V and J ends lost 6 bases and 4 bases, in that order; junction bases with no gene match: 6. Germline V gene data show CDR1 as MNHEY and CDR2 as SVGAGI. The CDR3 has 14 residues.

Comment on this clone: The same CDR3 arises from other DNA sequences in this sample as well. The chain is built from TRBV27 and TRBJ2-3; D ambiguous. V lost 5 bases to trimming and J lost 2 bases, with 5 bases between them. The CDR3 has 12 amino acids. From germline, CDR1 is MNHEY and CDR2 SMNVEV (reference sequence). This CDR3 is CASSPSTDTQYF. The CDR3 DNA is TGTGCCAGCAGTCCCTCCACAGATACGCAGTATTTT.

This rearrangement joins TRBV12-5 to TRBJ1-2, with 7 bases identical to TRBD1. Germline V gene data show CDR1 as LGHNT and CDR2 as FRNRAP. The CDR3 totals 15 residues. With 3 bases clipped from V and 10 bases from J, the junction kept 14 bases outside the gene matches. The CDR3 DNA sequence: TGTGCTAGTGGTTTCCAAACACTCCGACAGGGCGACTACACCTTC. Translating gives CASGFQTLRQGDYTF.

The rearrangement joins TRBV11-3 to TRBJ2-2; D is ambiguous. Trimming shortened V by 0 bases and J by 8 bases, and 10 bases separated the two germline ends. Germline CDR1 reads SGHNT; CDR2 reads YENEEA. The CDR3 totals 14 residues. CDR3 coding DNA: TGTGCCAGCAGCTTAGATTACCTGACTGGGGAGCTGTTTTTT. This codes for CASSLDYLTGELFF.

V is TRBV18 and J is TRBJ2-5; the match to TRBD2 covers 15 bases. Germline trimming cut 1 base from V and 3 bases from J; bases unmatched to any gene: 9. The CDR3 covers 19 residues. Per the germline V gene, CDR1 is KGHSH and CDR2 is LQKENI. The CDR3 region has the DNA TGTGCCAGCTCACCACAGGGACTAGCGGGGGGCAACACCAAAGAGACCCAGTACTTC. Translated, it gives CASSPQGLAGGNTKETQYF.

This chain joins TRBV2 and TRBJ2-7; 7 bases fit TRBD1. This CDR3 is built from 16 residues. The trim removed 3 bases at V and 2 bases at J, leaving 10 bases unmatched. Per the germline V gene, CDR1 is SNHLY and CDR2 is FYNNEI. CDR3 DNA: TGTGCCAGCAGTGACAGGGGGTACACTCTAACCTACGAGCAGTACTTC. This translates into CASSDRGYTLTYEQYF.

This sequence joins TRBV28 and TRBJ2-6, with D unresolved. Germline lookup yields CDR1 MDHEN and CDR2 SYDVKM. V gave up 8 bases and J gave up 0 bases, with 8 bases separating them. The CDR3 runs 14 residues. This CDR3 is CASYSLSGANVLTF. The CDR3 DNA is TGTGCCAGCTATTCCCTCTCTGGGGCCAACGTCCTGACTTTC. The full variable domain, completed using reference TRBV28 and TRBJ2-6, is DVKVTQSSRYLVKRTGEKVFLECVQDMDHENMFWYRQDPGLGLRLIYFSYDVKMKEKGDIPEGYSVSREKKERFSLILESASTNQTSMYLCASYSLSGANVLTFGAGSRLTVL.

V and J are TRBV5-6 and TRBJ1-4; the D gene is possibly TRBD1 (6 bases). CDR3 length: 13 amino acids. Between the trimmed V and J ends, which lost 4 bases and 4 bases, there was a span of 8 bases. Germline V gene lookup returns CDR1 SGHDT and CDR2 YYEEEE. CDR3 DNA sequence: TGTGCCAGCAGCGTGGACAGTAATGAAAAACTGTTTTTT. Translating gives CASSVDSNEKLFF.